This T cell receptor (beta chain) was sequenced in a study of beta chain features in type 1 diabetes (dated by TCRdb to about 2018). Study-wide context: No differences in mean age, gender distribution, total cell number or subset yield were found between patients and healthy donors. A total of roughly 100 million sorted cells were examined across all samples, and a strong correlation was observed between cell number per subset and RNA yield. In the study, TCRB repertoires of sorted circulating CD4+ T cell subsets from recently diagnosed type 1 diabetes patients were compared with those of matched healthy donors. Whereas all 30 or so donors provided naive and central memory subsets, regulatory and stem cell-like memory subsets were isolated from just 8 patients and roughly eight healthy donors.

This clone appeared a few times. What antigen it recognizes has not been identified. This likely stems from a read error, as it lies one base from a far larger clone. The entire isolated RNA was reverse transcribed using the High Capacity cDNA Reverse Transcription Kit, and thus expressed TCRB transcripts were sequenced. Deep immunoSEQ sequencing was applied to naive, central memory and regulatory T cell samples, giving an average of roughly 3.3 million total reads per sample. After sorted cells were lysed in RLT buffer, RNA was extracted with DNase-treated RNeasy Micro or Mini kits, with the choice depending on cell number. To prevent cross-contamination, every cell subset was processed on its own, while patient and healthy donor samples were processed together. TCRB sequences were amplified from cDNA with the immunoSEQ multiplex PCR, producing 87-bp fragments spanning the CDR3 region. Amplicons were sequenced on the Illumina HiSeq platform. The paper's data handling went like this. Synthetic template baselines were used to correct PCR bias computationally, reads within Hamming distance 2 were collapsed, and singletons that could not be merged were discarded. By aligning reads against IMGT, V, D and J genes, CDR3 length, and insertions or deletions at six rearrangement sites were assigned. Within each subset, clonotype counts were normalized to sorted cell number, after which true diversity and Gini coefficients were computed with the tcR R package. Repertoire sharing was quantified using the overlap coefficient calculated on TCRB nucleotide sequences. TCRdb limited this immuneACCESS table to in-frame rearrangements with V and J called. A share of clones is missing; checked studies link under half to unresolved V genes, and the rest is unexplained. For V, J and clone size, that table is used; D and trimming come from the DNA. This sample has around 290,000 clones in its table, and about 8% of those were observed once. The ten largest clones add up to 1% of the sample.

Each donor gave one peripheral blood draw, averaging approximately 0.11 L, which was collected into heparinised tubes. A BD FACSAria II was used to sort naive, central memory, regulatory and stem cell-like memory CD4+ T cells with a panel that included CD45RO, CCR7, CD25, CD127, CD95 and CD27. A purity above 98% was achieved for all sorted populations. PBMCs were isolated right away by Lymphoprep density gradient centrifugation and were stained directly, without culture. To minimize batch effects, samples were stained and sorted in pairs, one healthy donor with one patient per experiment. Study-wide conclusions, independent of this receptor: PCR might favor shorter templates, but patient and control samples were amplified and corrected together, so any skew would affect both groups equally. In all four CD4+ subsets, TCRB CDR3 length was moderately but significantly shorter in type 1 diabetes patients. Sequencing cDNA rather than genomic DNA could over-represent highly expressing activated cells, although activation and CD3 levels did not differ between groups. Naive, central memory and regulatory TCRB repertoires appeared to be more alike among patients than among healthy donors. At VDJ recombination sites, patients with type 1 diabetes made fewer insertions and deleted more nucleotides, a pattern implying thymic rearrangement abnormalities. Because the HLA sub-analyses included only small numbers of individuals, any influence of HLA type on TCRB rearrangement was left unresolved.

The CDR3 covers 13 residues, taking in both the cysteine and the phenylalanine. Only the CDR3 region is kept as DNA, spanning 39 bases read in frame from base 1. V was cut back by 6 bases and J by 0 bases, leaving a gap of 3 bases between them. The germline V gene supplies CDR1 MDHEN and CDR2 SYDVKM. Source material: central memory CD4+ T cells from blood. The V gene is TRBV28 and the J gene is TRBJ2-6, with no confidently assigned D gene. This receptor was obtained from a woman aged 18-30 years in good health. The bases are TGTGCCAGCAGCATCTCTGGGGCCAACGTCCTGACTTTC. This is translated as CASSISGANVLTF.